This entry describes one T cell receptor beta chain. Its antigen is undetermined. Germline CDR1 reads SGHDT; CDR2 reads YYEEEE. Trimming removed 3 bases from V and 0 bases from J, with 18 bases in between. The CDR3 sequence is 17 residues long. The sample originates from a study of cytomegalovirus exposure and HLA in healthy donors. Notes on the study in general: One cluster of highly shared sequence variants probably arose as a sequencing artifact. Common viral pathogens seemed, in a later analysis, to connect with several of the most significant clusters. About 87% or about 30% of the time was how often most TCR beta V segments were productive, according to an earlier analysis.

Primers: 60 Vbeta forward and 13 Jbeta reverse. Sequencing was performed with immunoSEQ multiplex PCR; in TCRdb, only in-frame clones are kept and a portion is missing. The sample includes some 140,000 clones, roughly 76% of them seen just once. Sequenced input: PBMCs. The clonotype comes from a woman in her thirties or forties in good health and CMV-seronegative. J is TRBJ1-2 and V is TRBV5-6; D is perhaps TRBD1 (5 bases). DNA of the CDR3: TGTGCCAGCAGCTGGGGGGATAGGAGGGGCCCTAACTATGGCTACACCTTC. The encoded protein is CASSWGDRRGPNYGYTF.